This record looks at one T cell receptor (beta chain) sequence and its context. These data come from a study of blood T cell repertoires in COVID-19. Study at large: Both acute and convalescent COVID-19 samples were obtained from the United States, Italy and Spain.

This CDR3 contains 15 residues. V was cut by 2 bases and J by 3 bases, with 10 bases left in between. Germline CDR1 reads SGHDN; CDR2 reads FVKESK. Original analysis: Amplification with reference gene primers provided the estimates of nucleated cell counts. Repertoires were generated with immunoSEQ multiplex PCR, while TCRdb's copy carries only in-frame clones and drops some. The D gene and trimming were derived from the DNA, and the V and J assignments and clone size from that table. The table lists 180,000 or so clones, approximately 80% of them singletons. The chain links TRBV14 to TRBJ2-2; D may be TRBD1 (6 bases). The sequence derives from a woman between 35 and 50 years old with COVID-19, enrolled during active disease. Sequenced material: peripheral blood. The CDR3 region is CASSQPRGYTGELFF. In DNA, the CDR3 is TGTGCCAGCAGCCAACCCAGGGGTTACACCGGGGAGCTGTTTTTT.